This T cell receptor (beta chain) derives from a study of a mutant IDH1 vaccine in newly diagnosed glioma. Turning to this clone: Its antigen remains unknown.

The assay was immunoSEQ multiplex PCR, and TCRdb's table has in-frame clones only and misses some. The sample carries tens of thousands of clones, approximately 93% recorded once. The CDR3 spans 10 residues. Germline CDR1 LNHDA, CDR2 SQIVND (reference sequence). V gave up 6 bases and J gave up 8 bases, with 7 bases separating them. Sample time point: week 5, during vaccination. Vaccinated patients received 300 ug of mutant IDH1 20-mer peptide per dose, with topical imiquimod. This specimen was PBMCs, taken from a glioma patient whose treatment included an IDH1 peptide vaccine. The TCR sequence derives from a man in his fifties with glioma. The chain combines TRBV19 with TRBJ1-1; no reliable D call. CDR3 DNA sequence: TGTGCCAGTAGGGGCCGAGAAGCTTTCTTT. Translating gives CASRGREAFF.